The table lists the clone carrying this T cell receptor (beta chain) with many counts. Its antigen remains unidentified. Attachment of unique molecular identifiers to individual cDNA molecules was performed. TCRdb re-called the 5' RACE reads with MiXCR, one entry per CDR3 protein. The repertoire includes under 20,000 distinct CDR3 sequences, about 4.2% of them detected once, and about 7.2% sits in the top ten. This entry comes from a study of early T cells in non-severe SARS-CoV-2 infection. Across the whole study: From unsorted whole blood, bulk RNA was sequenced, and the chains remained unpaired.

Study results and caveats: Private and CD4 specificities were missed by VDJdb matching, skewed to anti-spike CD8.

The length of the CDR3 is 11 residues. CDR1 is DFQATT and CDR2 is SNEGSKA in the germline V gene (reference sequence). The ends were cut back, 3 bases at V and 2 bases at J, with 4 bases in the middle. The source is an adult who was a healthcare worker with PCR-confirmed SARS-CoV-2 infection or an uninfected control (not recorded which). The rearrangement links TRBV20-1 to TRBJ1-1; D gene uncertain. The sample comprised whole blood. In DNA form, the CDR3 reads TGCAGTGCTAGTTATAACACTGAAGCTTTCTTT. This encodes CSASYNTEAFF.